A selection of T cell receptor beta chains follows, all from one sample in a study of technical replicates of blood from a few donors. The data were produced by immunoSEQ multiplex PCR, yet TCRdb's version contains in-frame clones alone and is incomplete. The sample has 65,000 to 90,000 clones, 95% to 98% seen once; the top ten hold around 0.2%. The sample comprised T cells isolated from PBMCs. These receptors all come from a human donor in good health. Each CDR3 is given with its conserved first and last residue. Fields, in order: CDR3 DNA, CDR3 protein, D gene, V gene, J gene, clone size, CDR3 length. The D gene is left open where the match is weak. Only part of the rows carry a size: once, few, many, or a class if the clone is expanded.

TGTGCCAGCAGCTCGGGACTAGCGGGAGAAGAGACCCAGTACTTC,CASSSGLAGEETQYF,TRBD2,TRBV7-2,TRBJ2-5,NA,15
TGTGCCAGCAGCTTAGGCACAGGGGGCAATCAGCCCCAGCATTTT,CASSLGTGGNQPQHF,TRBD1,TRBV11-3,TRBJ1-5,NA,15
TGTGCCAGCAGCACTCTGCGGGAGCTTAATTACGAGCAGTACTTC,CASSTLRELNYEQYF,TRBD2,TRBV2,TRBJ2-7,NA,15
TGTGCCAGCAGCACGAGGGCAGGCTGGGGCACTGAAGCTTTCTTT,CASSTRAGWGTEAFF,NA,TRBV5-6,TRBJ1-1,NA,15
TGTGCCAGCAGCTTACTTAAGGGACTAGGTAGATACGAGCAGTACTTC,CASSLLKGLGRYEQYF,TRBD2,TRBV7-9,TRBJ2-7,NA,16
TGTGCCAGCAGTGAATGGAATAGCGGGAGTGGCAATGAGCAGTTCTTC,CASSEWNSGSGNEQFF,TRBD2,TRBV6-1,TRBJ2-1,few,16
TGCGCCAGCAGCGCGACTAGCGGGAGTAGCACAGATACGCAGTATTTT,CASSATSGSSTDTQYF,TRBD2,TRBV5-1,TRBJ2-3,NA,16
TGTGCCAGCAGCCCCGCCACAGGGTTAAATCAGCCCCAGCATTTT,CASSPATGLNQPQHF,NA,TRBV9,TRBJ1-5,NA,15
TGCAGCGTTGCCCTAGCGGGAGGGTACGAGACCCAGTACTTC,CSVALAGGYETQYF,TRBD2,TRBV29-1,TRBJ2-5,NA,14
TGTGCCAGCCGGGACAGGGGGCGAATAGACGAGCAGTACTTC,CASRDRGRIDEQYF,TRBD1,TRBV6-5,TRBJ2-7,NA,14
TGCGCCAGCAGCCAGACTCAGGGGTCAAGTCAGCCCCAGCATTTT,CASSQTQGSSQPQHF,NA,TRBV4-3,TRBJ1-5,NA,15
TGTGCCAGCTCCGAGCGGGATCCGAAGCCCCAGCATTTT,CASSERDPKPQHF,NA,TRBV18,TRBJ1-5,NA,13
TGTGCCAGCAAGGGGGGGGAGTGGGGAAATGAGCAGTTCTTC,CASKGGEWGNEQFF,NA,TRBV6-1,TRBJ2-1,NA,14
TGTGCCAGCAGTGTAGGAGAATCCTACCTTCAGTTGAACACTGAAGCTTTCTTT,CASSVGESYLQLNTEAFF,NA,TRBV25-1,TRBJ1-1,NA,18
TGTGCCAGCAGCAGCCAGGGGATAGGGGAAAAACTGTTTTTT,CASSSQGIGEKLFF,NA,TRBV5-4,TRBJ1-4,NA,14
TGTGCCTGGAGTGGACAGGGCGCTACTGAAGCTTTCTTT,CAWSGQGATEAFF,TRBD1,TRBV30,TRBJ1-1,NA,13
TGCGCCAGCAGCCAAGATCTGGTTGAGCCCTACGAGCAGTACTTC,CASSQDLVEPYEQYF,NA,TRBV4-1,TRBJ2-7,NA,15
TGTGCCAGCAGCTTTCGACGGGGGGCGGCCGGGGAGCTGTTTTTT,CASSFRRGAAGELFF,NA,TRBV9,TRBJ2-2,NA,15
TGTGCCAGCAGCGAGGGACTAGCGGATTACAATGAGCAGTTCTTC,CASSEGLADYNEQFF,TRBD2,TRBV9,TRBJ2-1,NA,15
TGTGCCAGCAGTTTAATGCTACGGCAGCCCCAGCATTTT,CASSLMLRQPQHF,NA,TRBV27,TRBJ1-5,NA,13
TGTGCCAGCAGCTATAACGGACAGAATGAAAAACTGTTTTTT,CASSYNGQNEKLFF,NA,TRBV6-5,TRBJ1-4,NA,14
TGTGCCAGCTATTATAGCAATCAGCCCCAGCATTTT,CASYYSNQPQHF,NA,TRBV28,TRBJ1-5,NA,12
TGTGCCAGCAGCTTGAGTACGGACACTGAAGCTTTCTTT,CASSLSTDTEAFF,NA,TRBV5-4,TRBJ1-1,NA,13
TGTGCCATCAGTGGGGGACTAGCGGAGCATAGGAGGGAAGAGACCCAGTACTTC,CAISGGLAEHRREETQYF,TRBD2,TRBV10-3,TRBJ2-5,NA,18
TGTGCCAGCCTGGGGGGTGGCAATGAGCAGTTCTTC,CASLGGGNEQFF,NA,TRBV9,TRBJ2-1,NA,12
TGTGCCTGGAGTGTATATCTCCCGGGGCGGGGCTACAATGAGCAGTTCTTC,CAWSVYLPGRGYNEQFF,NA,TRBV30,TRBJ2-1,once,17
TGTGCCGCCCCCGGGACTAGCGGGAGGTGGGATGAGCAGTTCTTC,CAAPGTSGRWDEQFF,TRBD2,TRBV2,TRBJ2-1,NA,15
TGTGCCACCCGAAACGGGGGGGGGCTCTACGAGCAGTACTTC,CATRNGGGLYEQYF,TRBD2,TRBV19,TRBJ2-7,NA,14
TGTGCCAGCAGTTTATCGGCAAGCTCCTACAATGAGCAGTTCTTC,CASSLSASSYNEQFF,NA,TRBV27,TRBJ2-1,NA,15
TGTGCCAGCAGCCTGGGGGGGACAGGGACCCAGTACTTC,CASSLGGTGTQYF,NA,TRBV7-9,TRBJ2-5,NA,13
TGCGCCAGCTCGGGGACAGCTAAAAACATTCAGTACTTC,CASSGTAKNIQYF,TRBD1,TRBV4-1,TRBJ2-4,NA,13
TGTGCCAGCAGTTTAAACTTACCAGGGATGAATGAAAAACTGTTTTTT,CASSLNLPGMNEKLFF,NA,TRBV28,TRBJ1-4,NA,16
TGTGCCGGTTCGATGGGGGGAAAGTATGGCTACACCTTC,CAGSMGGKYGYTF,NA,TRBV7-2,TRBJ1-2,NA,13
TGCGCCAGCAGCCCCGCGTACCAAGACACAGATACGCAGTATTTT,CASSPAYQDTDTQYF,NA,TRBV5-1,TRBJ2-3,NA,15